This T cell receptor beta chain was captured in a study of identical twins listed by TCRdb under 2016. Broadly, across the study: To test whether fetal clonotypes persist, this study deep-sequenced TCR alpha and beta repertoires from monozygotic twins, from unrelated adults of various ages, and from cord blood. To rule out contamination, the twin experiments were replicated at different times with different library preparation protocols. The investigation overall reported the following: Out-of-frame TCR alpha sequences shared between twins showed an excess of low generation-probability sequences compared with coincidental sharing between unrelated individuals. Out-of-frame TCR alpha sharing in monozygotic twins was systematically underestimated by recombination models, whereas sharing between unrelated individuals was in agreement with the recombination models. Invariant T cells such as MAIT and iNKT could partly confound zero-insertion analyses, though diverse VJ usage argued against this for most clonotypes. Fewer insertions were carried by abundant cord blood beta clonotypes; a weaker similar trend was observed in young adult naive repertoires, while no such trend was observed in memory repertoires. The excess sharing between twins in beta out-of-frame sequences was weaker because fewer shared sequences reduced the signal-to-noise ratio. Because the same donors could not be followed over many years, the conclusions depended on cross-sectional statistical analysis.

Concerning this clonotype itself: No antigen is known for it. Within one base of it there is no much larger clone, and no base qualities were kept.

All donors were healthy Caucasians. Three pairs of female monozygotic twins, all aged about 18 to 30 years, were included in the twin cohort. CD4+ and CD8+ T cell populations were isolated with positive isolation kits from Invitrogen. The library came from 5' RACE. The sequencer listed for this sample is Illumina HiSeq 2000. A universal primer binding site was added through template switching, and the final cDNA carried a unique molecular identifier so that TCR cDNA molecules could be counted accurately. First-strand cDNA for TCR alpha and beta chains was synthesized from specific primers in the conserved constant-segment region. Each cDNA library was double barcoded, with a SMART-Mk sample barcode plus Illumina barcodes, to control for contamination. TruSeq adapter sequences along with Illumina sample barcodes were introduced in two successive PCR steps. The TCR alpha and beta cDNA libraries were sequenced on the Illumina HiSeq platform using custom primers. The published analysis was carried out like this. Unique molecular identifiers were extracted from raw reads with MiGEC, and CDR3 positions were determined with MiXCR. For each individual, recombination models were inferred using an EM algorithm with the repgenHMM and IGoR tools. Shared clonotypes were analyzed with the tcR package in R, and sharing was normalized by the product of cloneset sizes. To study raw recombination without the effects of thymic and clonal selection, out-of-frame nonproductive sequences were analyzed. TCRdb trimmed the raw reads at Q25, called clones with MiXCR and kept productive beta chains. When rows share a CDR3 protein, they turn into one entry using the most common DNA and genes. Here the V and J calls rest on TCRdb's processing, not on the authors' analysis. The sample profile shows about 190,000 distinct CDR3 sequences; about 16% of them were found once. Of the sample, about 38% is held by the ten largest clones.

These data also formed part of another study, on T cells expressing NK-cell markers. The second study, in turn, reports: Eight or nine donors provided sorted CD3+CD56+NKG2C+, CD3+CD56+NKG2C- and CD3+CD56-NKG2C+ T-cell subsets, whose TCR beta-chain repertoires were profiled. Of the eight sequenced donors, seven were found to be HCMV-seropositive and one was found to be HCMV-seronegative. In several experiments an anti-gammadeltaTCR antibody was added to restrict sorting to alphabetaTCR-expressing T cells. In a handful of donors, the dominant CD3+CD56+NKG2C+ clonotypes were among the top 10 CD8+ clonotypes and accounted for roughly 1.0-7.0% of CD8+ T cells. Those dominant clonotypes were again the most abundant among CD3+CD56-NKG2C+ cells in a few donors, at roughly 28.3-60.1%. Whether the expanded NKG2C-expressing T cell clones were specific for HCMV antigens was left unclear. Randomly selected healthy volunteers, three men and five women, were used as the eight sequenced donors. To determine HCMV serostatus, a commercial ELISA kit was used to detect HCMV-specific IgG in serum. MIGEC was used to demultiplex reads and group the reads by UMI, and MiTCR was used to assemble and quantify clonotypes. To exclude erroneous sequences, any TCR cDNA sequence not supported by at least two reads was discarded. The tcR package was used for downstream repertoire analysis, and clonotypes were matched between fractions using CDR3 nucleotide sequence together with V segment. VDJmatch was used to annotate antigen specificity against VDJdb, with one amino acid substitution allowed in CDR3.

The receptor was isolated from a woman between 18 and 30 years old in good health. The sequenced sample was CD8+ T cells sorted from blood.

The DNA sequence reads TGTGCTAGTGGTCCCGACCCGCTCTACGAGCAGTACTTC. Protein translation: CASGPDPLYEQYF. The chain is made from TRBV12-5 and TRBJ2-7; confidence is insufficient to name the D gene. The germline V gene supplies CDR1 LGHNT and CDR2 FRNRAP. The CDR3 numbers 13 residues from cysteine through phenylalanine. Of the read, only the CDR3 DNA is kept; its 39 bases are in frame from base 1. The V and J ends are trimmed by 5 bases and 3 bases, leaving 11 bases between them.